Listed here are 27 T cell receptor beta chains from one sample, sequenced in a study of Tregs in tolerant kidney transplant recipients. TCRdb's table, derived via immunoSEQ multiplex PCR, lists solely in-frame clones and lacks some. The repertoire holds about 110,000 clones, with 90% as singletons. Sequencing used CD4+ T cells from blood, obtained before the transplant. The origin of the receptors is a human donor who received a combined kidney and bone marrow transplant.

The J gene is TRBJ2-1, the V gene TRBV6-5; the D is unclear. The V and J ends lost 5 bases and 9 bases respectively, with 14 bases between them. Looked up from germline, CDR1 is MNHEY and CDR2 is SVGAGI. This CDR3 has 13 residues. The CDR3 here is CASSPPKLTEQFF. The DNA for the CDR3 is TGTGCCAGCAGTCCGCCTAAGCTTACTGAGCAGTTCTTC.

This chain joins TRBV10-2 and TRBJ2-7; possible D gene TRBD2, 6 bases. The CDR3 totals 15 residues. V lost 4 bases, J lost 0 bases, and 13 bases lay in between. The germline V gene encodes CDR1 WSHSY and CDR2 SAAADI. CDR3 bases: TGCGCCAGCAGTGTGACCGGGACTGACTCCTACGAGCAGTACTTC. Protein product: CASSVTGTDSYEQYF.

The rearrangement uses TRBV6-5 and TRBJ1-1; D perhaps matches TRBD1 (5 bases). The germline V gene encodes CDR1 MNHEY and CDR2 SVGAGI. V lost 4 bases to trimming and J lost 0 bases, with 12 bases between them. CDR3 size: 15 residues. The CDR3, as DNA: TGTGCCAGCAGTTCTCCGACAGCCATGAACACTGAAGCTTTCTTT. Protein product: CASSSPTAMNTEAFF.

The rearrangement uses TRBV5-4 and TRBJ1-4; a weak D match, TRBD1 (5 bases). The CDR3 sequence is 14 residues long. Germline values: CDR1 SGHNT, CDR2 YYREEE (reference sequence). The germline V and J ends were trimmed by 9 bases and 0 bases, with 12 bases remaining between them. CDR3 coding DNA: TGTGCCACCCACTCGACAGCAACTAATGAAAAACTGTTTTTT. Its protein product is CATHSTATNEKLFF.

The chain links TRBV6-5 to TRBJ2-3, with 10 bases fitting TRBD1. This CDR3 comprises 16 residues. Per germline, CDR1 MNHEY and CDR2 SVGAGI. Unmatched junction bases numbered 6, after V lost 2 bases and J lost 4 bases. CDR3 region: CASSYSRQGAADTQYF. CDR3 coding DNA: TGTGCCAGCAGTTACAGCCGACAGGGGGCTGCAGATACGCAGTATTTT.

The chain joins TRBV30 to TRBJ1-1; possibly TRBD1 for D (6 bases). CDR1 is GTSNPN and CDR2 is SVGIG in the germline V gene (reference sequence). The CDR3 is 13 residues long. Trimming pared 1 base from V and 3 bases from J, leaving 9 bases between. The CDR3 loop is CAWSAGGHTEAFF. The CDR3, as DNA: TGTGCCTGGAGTGCCGGGGGGCACACTGAAGCTTTCTTT.

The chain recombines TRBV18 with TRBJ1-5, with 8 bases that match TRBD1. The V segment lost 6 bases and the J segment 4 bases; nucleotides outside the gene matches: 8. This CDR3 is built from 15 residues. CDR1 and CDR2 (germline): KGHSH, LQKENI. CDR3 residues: CASSRGQVQNQPQHF. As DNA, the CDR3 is TGTGCCAGCTCGCGGGGACAGGTCCAGAATCAGCCCCAGCATTTT.

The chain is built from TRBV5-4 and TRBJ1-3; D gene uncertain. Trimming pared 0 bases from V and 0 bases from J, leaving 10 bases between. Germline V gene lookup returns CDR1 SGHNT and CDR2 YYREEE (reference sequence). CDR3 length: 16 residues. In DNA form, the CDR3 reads TGTGCCAGCAGCTTGGATTACAGCTTCTCTGGAAACACCATATATTTT. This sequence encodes CASSLDYSFSGNTIYF.

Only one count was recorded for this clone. CDR3: CASSGTGGHSNQPQHF. CDR3 sequence (DNA): TGTGCCAGCAGTGGGACAGGGGGCCATAGCAATCAGCCCCAGCATTTT. The chain combines TRBV2 with TRBJ1-5; 11 bases are a match to TRBD1. The germline V gene encodes CDR1 SNHLY and CDR2 FYNNEI. This CDR3 contains 16 residues. Unmatched junction bases numbered 2, after V lost 4 bases and J lost 0 bases.

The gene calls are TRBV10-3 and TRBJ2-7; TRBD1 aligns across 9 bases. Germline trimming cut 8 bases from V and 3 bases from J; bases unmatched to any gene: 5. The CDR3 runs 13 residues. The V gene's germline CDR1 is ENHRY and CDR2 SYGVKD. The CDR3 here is CAIGTGTIYEQYF. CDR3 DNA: TGTGCCATCGGGACAGGGACTATCTACGAGCAGTACTTC.

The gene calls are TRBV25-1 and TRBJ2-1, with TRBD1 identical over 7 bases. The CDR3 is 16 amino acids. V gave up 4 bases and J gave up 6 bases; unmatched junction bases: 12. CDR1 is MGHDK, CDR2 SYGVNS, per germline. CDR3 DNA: TGTGCCAGCAGTGTCCCTAGGGGGCTCCAGATCAATGAGCAGTTCTTC. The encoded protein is CASSVPRGLQINEQFF.

The CDR3 protein is CASSPDYLKTDTQYF. CDR3 nucleotides: TGTGCCAGCTCACCAGACTACTTAAAGACAGATACGCAGTATTTT. This chain uses TRBV18 with TRBJ2-3; weak D call: TRBD2 (5 bases). The CDR3 runs 15 residues. Trimming cost V 2 bases and J 3 bases, with 12 bases left between them. Germline-derived CDR1 and CDR2 are KGHSH and LQKENI.

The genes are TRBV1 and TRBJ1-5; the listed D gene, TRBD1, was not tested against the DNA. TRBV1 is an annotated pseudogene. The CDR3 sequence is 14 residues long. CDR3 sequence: CTSSQDRGNQPQHF. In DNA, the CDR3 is TGCACCAGCAGCCAAGACAGGGGCAATCAGCCCCAGCATTTT.

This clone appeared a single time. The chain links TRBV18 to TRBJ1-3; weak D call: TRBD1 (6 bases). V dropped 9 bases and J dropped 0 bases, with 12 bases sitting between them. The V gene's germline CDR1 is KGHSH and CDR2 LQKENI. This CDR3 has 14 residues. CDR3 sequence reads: CASRRGPSGNTIYF. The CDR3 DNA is TGTGCCAGTCGCAGGGGCCCCTCTGGAAACACCATATATTTT.

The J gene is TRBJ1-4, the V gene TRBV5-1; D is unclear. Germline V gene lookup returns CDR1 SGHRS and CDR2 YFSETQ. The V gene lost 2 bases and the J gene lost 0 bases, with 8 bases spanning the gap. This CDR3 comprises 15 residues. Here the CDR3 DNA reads TGCGCCAGCAGCTTCGGCAGGTCAACTAATGAAAAACTGTTTTTT. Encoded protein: CASSFGRSTNEKLFF.

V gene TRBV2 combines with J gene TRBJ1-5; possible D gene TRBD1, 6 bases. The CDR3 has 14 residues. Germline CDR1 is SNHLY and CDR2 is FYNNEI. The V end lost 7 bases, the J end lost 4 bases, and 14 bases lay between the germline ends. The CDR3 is CASNDRSINQPQHF. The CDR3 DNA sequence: TGTGCCAGCAACGACAGGAGCATTAATCAGCCCCAGCATTTT.

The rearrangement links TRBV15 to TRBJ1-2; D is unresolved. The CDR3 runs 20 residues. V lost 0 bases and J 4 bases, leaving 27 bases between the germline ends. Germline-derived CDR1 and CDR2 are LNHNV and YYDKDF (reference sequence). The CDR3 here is CATSRDKGYERGARSYGYTF. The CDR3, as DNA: TGTGCCACCAGCAGAGATAAGGGATATGAGCGGGGAGCACGGAGCTATGGCTACACCTTC.

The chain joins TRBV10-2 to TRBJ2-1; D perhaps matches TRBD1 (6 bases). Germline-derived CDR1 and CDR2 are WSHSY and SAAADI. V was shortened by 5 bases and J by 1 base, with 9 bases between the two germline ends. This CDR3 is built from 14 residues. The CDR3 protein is CASSSRGSYNEQFF. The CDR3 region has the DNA TGCGCCAGCAGTTCCAGGGGATCCTACAATGAGCAGTTCTTC.

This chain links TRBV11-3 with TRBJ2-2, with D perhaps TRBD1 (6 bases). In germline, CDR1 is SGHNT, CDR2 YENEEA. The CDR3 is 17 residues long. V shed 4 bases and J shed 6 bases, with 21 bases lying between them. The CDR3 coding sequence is TGTGCCAGCAGCTCCCAGGGGCGAGCCCCCCGGCCCGGGGAGCTGTTTTTT. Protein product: CASSSQGRAPRPGELFF.

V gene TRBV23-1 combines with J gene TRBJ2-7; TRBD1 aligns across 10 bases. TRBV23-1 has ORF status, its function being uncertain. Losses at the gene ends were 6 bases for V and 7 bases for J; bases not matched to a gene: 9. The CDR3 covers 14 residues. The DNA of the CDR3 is TGCGCCAGCAGCATACGGGACAGGGGTGAGGAGCAGTACTTC. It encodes CASSIRDRGEEQYF.

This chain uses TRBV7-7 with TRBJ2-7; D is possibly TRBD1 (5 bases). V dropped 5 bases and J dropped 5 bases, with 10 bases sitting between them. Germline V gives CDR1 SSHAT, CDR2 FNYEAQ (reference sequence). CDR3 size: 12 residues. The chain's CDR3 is CASSLDSHEQYF. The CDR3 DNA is TGTGCCAGCAGCCTCGACAGCCACGAGCAGTACTTC.

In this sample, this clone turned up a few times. The CDR3 here is CASSRQENQPQHF. In nucleotides, the CDR3 is TGTGCCAGTAGTAGACAGGAAAATCAGCCCCAGCATTTT. This chain connects TRBV19 to TRBJ1-5; TRBD1 is a possible D gene (6 bases). The CDR3 covers 13 residues. The V gene's germline CDR1 is LNHDA and CDR2 SQIVND (reference sequence). V was shortened by 4 bases and J by 4 bases, with 8 bases between the two germline ends. The complete variable domain, with remaining parts taken from reference TRBV19 and TRBJ1-5, reads DGGITQSPKYLFRKEGQNVTLSCEQNLNHDAMYWYRQDPGQGLRLIYYSQIVNDFQKGDIAEGYSVSREKKESFPLTVTSAQKNPTAFYLCASSRQENQPQHFGDGTRLSIL.

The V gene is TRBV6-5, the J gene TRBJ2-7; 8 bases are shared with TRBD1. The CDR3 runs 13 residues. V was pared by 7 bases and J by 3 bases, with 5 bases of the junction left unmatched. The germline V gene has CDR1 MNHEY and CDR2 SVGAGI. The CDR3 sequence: CASNPTGDYEQYF. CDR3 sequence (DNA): TGTGCCAGCAACCCGACAGGGGACTACGAGCAGTACTTC.

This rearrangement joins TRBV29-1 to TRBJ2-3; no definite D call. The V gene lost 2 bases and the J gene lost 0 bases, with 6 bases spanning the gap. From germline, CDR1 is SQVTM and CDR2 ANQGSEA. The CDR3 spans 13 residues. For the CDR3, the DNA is TGCAGCGTTGAATGGCAGAGCACAGATACGCAGTATTTT. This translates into CSVEWQSTDTQYF.

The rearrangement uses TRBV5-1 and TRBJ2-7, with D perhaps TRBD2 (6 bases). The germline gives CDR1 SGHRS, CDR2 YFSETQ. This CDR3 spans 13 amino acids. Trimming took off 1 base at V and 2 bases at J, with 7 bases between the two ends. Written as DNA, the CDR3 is TGCGCCAGCAGCTTGACTAGCACCTACGAGCAGTACTTC. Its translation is CASSLTSTYEQYF.

Here the CDR3 reads CARGGGIVSYEQYF. CDR3 in DNA: TGTGCCAGGGGGGGTGGAATAGTCTCCTACGAGCAGTACTTC. This chain connects TRBV6-4 to TRBJ2-7; TRBD2 is a possible D gene (6 bases). V lost 9 bases and J lost 0, with 15 bases in between. The germline gives CDR1 MRHNA, CDR2 SNTAGT. CDR3 length: 14 residues.

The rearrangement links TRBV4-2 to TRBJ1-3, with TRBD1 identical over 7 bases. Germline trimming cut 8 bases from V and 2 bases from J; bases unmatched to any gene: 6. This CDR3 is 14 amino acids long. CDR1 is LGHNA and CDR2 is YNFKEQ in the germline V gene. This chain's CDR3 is CASSAGGAGNTIYF. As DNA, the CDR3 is TGTGCCAGCTCAGCAGGGGGTGCTGGAAACACCATATATTTT.